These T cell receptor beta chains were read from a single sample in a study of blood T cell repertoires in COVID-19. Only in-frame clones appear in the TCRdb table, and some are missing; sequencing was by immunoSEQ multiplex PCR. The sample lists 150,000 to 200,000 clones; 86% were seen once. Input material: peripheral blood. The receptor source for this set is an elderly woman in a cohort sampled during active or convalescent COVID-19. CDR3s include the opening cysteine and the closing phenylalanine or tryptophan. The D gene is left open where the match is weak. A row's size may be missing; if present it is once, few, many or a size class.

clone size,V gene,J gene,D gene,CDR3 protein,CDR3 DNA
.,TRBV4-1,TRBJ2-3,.,CASTELTSTDTQYF,TGCGCCTCCACGGAGCTTACTAGCACAGATACGCAGTATTTT
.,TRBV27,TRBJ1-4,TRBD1,CASSPGTGRATNEKLFF,TGTGCCAGCAGTCCTGGGACAGGGAGGGCAACTAATGAAAAACTGTTTTTT
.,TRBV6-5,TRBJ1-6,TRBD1,CASLAGTGYNSPLHF,TGTGCCAGCTTAGCCGGGACAGGCTATAATTCACCCCTCCACTTT
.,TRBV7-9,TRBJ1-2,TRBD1,CASSFNDRDLYGYTF,TGTGCCAGCAGCTTCAACGACAGGGACCTCTATGGCTACACCTTC
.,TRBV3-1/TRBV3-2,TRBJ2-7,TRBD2,CASSQGTSGGISSYEQYF,TGTGCCAGCAGCCAAGGGACTAGCGGGGGTATTAGCTCCTACGAGCAGTACTTC
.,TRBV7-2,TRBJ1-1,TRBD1,CASSLSGGLGSTEAFF,TGTGCCAGCAGCTTATCAGGGGGACTGGGGTCCACTGAAGCTTTCTTT
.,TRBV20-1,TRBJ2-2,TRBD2,CSASSGRTGELFF,TGCAGTGCTAGTAGCGGGAGAACCGGGGAGCTGTTTTTT
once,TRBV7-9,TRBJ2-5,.,CASSSNPGDQETQYF,TGTGCCAGCAGCTCAAACCCAGGGGACCAAGAGACCCAGTACTTC
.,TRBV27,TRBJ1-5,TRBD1,CASSQGGSNQPQHF,TGTGCCAGCAGTCAGGGGGGTAGCAATCAGCCCCAGCATTTT
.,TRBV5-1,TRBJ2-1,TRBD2,CASSLGLAGGYEQFF,TGCGCCAGCAGCCTGGGACTAGCGGGAGGCTATGAGCAGTTCTTC
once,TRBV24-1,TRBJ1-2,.,CASWIGLAVIRYTF,TGTGCCAGCTGGATCGGCTTGGCGGTGATTCGCTACACCTTC
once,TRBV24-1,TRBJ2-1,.,CATSDPMVDIPEQFF,TGTGCCACCAGTGACCCAATGGTGGACATTCCTGAGCAGTTCTTC
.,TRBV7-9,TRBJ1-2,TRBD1,CASSFPRTGGAYGYTF,TGTGCCAGCAGCTTTCCACGGACAGGGGGCGCCTATGGCTACACCTTC
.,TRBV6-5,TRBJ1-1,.,CASRLMDSGTEAFF,TGTGCCAGCAGATTAATGGACAGCGGCACTGAAGCTTTCTTT
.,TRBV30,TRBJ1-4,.,CAWSVNFRATEKLFF,TGTGCCTGGAGTGTTAATTTCAGGGCAACCGAAAAACTGTTTTTT
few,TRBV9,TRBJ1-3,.,CASSPALGVGGNTIYF,TGTGCCAGCAGCCCTGCTCTCGGGGTTGGTGGAAACACCATATATTTT
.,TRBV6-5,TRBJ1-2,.,CASSYSSGIRNYGYTF,TGTGCCAGCAGTTACTCGTCAGGGATCAGAAACTATGGCTACACCTTC
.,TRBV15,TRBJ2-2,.,CATSRGISGEGELFF,TGTGCCACCAGCAGAGGGATATCCGGAGAAGGGGAGCTGTTTTTT
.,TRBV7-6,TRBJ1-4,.,CASRETAQANEKLFF,TGTGCCAGCAGGGAAACAGCCCAGGCTAATGAAAAACTGTTTTTT
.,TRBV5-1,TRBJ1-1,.,CASSLSGANTEAFF,TGCGCCAGCAGCTTGTCTGGGGCGAACACTGAAGCTTTCTTT
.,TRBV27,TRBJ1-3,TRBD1,CASSSETGVNTGNTIYF,TGTGCCAGCAGTTCAGAGACAGGGGTTAATACTGGAAACACCATATATTTT
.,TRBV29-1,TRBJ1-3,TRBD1,CSGSRGSGNTIYF,TGCAGCGGTAGCAGGGGGTCTGGAAACACCATATATTTT
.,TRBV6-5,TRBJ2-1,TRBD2,CASSFTSGGGNEQFF,TGTGCCAGCAGCTTTACTAGCGGGGGGGGTAATGAGCAGTTCTTC
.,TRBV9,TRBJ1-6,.,CASSVDYLDRKTLSSYNSPLHF,TGTGCCAGCAGCGTAGATTATCTAGACAGAAAGACACTCAGCTCCTATAATTCACCCCTCCACTTT
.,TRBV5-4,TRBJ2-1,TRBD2,CASSSGRAYNEQFF,TGTGCCAGCAGCTCCGGGAGGGCCTACAATGAGCAGTTCTTC
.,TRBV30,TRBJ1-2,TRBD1,CAWSVQGSDGYTF,TGTGCCTGGAGTGTACAGGGGAGTGATGGCTACACCTTC
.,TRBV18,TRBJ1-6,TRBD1,CASSPQGARSPLHF,TGTGCCAGCTCACCACAGGGGGCCAGGTCACCCCTCCACTTT
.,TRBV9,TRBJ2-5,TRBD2,CASSLGLAVTETQYF,TGTGCCAGCAGCTTAGGACTAGCGGTCACAGAGACCCAGTACTTC
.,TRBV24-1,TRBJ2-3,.,CATSDLVGTRDTQYF,TGTGCCACCAGTGATTTGGTTGGTACTAGAGATACGCAGTATTTT
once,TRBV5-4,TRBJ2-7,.,CASSSGTSYEQYF,TGTGCCAGCAGCTCCGGGACAAGCTACGAGCAGTACTTC
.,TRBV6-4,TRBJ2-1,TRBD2,CASSDGTSGYNEQFF,TGTGCCAGCAGTGACGGTACTAGCGGGTACAATGAGCAGTTCTTC
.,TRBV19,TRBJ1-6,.,CASSMGGRERAYNSPLHF,TGTGCCAGTAGTATGGGAGGACGGGAGCGGGCCTATAATTCACCCCTCCACTTT
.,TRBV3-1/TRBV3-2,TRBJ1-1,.,CASTTGVGNTEAFF,TGTGCCAGCACCACGGGAGTCGGAAACACTGAAGCTTTCTTT
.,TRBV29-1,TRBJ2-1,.,CSVTQAAGGSYNEQFF,TGCAGCGTTACCCAGGCGGCAGGAGGCTCCTACAATGAGCAGTTCTTC
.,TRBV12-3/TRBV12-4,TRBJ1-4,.,CASSFNGEKLFF,TGTGCCAGCAGTTTTAACGGGGAAAAACTGTTTTTT
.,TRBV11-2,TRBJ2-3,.,CASSLGVRRDGTDTQYF,TGTGCCAGCAGCTTAGGGGTCCGGCGGGACGGCACAGATACGCAGTATTTT
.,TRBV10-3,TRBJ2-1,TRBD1,CAISSGQGLHNEQFF,TGTGCCATCAGTTCCGGACAGGGGCTCCACAATGAGCAGTTCTTC
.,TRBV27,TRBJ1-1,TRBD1,CASSLSGQGMNTEAFF,TGTGCCAGCAGTTTAAGTGGACAGGGGATGAACACTGAAGCTTTCTTT